One sample yielded the 2 T cell receptor beta chains listed below, sequenced in a study of control samples from healthy donors and cancer patients. Profiling relied on immunoSEQ multiplex PCR, and the TCRdb table lists in-frame clones only, not all of them. The sample has around 170,000 clones; around 88% are singletons. Sample: blood. These receptors were obtained from a woman under 40 in good health.

CDR3 bases: TGCGCCAGCAGCCCCATCGAACTAGCGGCGAATTTGAACGGGGGACTACAGTTCTTC. This sequence encodes CASSPIELAANLNGGLQFF. The chain has TRBV4-1 and TRBJ2-1, with 8 positions matching TRBD2. This CDR3 contains 19 residues. Germline loops: CDR1 MGHRA, CDR2 YSYEKL. The V gene end was trimmed by 4 bases and the J gene end by 13 bases; junction bases not matched to a gene: 27.

This clone was detected only once. The V gene is TRBV6-5, the J gene TRBJ2-7; D is uncertain. The germline V gene has CDR1 MNHEY and CDR2 SVGAGI. The CDR3 spans 12 residues. V was clipped by 5 bases and J by 7 bases, with 12 bases between them. CDR3 residues: CASSTTGSEQYV. As DNA, the CDR3 is TGTGCCAGCAGTACTACTGGTTCGGAGCAGTACGTC.